The entry below describes one T cell receptor (beta chain). In the original processing: Estimation of nucleated cell counts relied on the amplification of reference gene primers. TCRdb's copy holds only in-frame clones and misses some; the assay was immunoSEQ multiplex PCR. The V and J calls and clone size come from that table; D and trimming were worked out from the DNA. The data hold around 200,000 clones, with 80% to 90% observed a single time. This sample is part of a study of blood T cell repertoires in COVID-19. Turning to the study itself: Samples of COVID-19 (acute and convalescent) were obtained from the United States, Italy and Spain. T cells, B-cell-depleted T cells, or PBMCs provided the cDNA or gDNA that served as material.

Seattle patients were enrolled while actively infected and followed longitudinally. CDR1 is SEHNR, CDR2 FQNEAQ, per germline (reference sequence). This CDR3 comprises 13 residues. Trimming removed 0 bases from V and 13 bases from J, with 15 bases in between. Sequenced input: peripheral blood. The chain has TRBV7-9 and TRBJ2-5; tentatively, D is TRBD1 (5 bases). This clonotype was sampled from a woman aged 65 to 85 with COVID-19, enrolled during active disease. The CDR3 protein is CASSLARAEHRYF. CDR3 nucleotide sequence: TGTGCCAGCAGCTTAGCCAGGGCCGAACACCGGTACTTC. Using reference TRBV7-9 and TRBJ2-5 for the parts outside the CDR3, the full variable domain is DTGVSQNPRHKITKRGQNVTFRCDPISEHNRLYWYRQTLGQGPEFLTYFQNEAQLEKSRLLSDRFSAERPKGSFSTLEIQRTEQGDSAMYLCASSLARAEHRYFGPGTRLLVL.